This is a list of T cell receptor beta chains from one sample in a study of blood T cell repertoires in COVID-19. Method: immunoSEQ multiplex PCR; TCRdb's copy keeps in-frame clones and lacks some. This table holds 65,000 to 95,000 clones, 89% found once. The sample taken for sequencing was peripheral blood. All receptors derive from an older man with acute or convalescent COVID-19. The CDR3 runs from the conserved cysteine through the conserved F or W. A D gene is named only where the DNA matches it firmly. Clone size is given for some rows only: seen once, a few or many times, or a class if the clone is expanded.

clone size: -; J gene: TRBJ1-5; D gene: -; CDR3 length: 16; V gene: TRBV4-1; CDR3 protein: CASSQGGPGGNQPQHF; CDR3 DNA: TGCGCCAGCAGCCAAGGGGGGCCCGGAGGTAATCAGCCCCAGCATTTT
clone size: -; J gene: TRBJ1-5; D gene: -; CDR3 length: 14; V gene: TRBV27; CDR3 protein: CASSYSLGYQPQHF; CDR3 DNA: TGTGCCAGCAGTTACAGCCTTGGTTATCAGCCCCAGCATTTT
clone size: -; J gene: TRBJ2-5; D gene: TRBD1; CDR3 length: 13; V gene: TRBV25-1; CDR3 protein: CASTAGGQETQYF; CDR3 DNA: TGTGCCAGCACCGCAGGGGGCCAAGAGACCCAGTACTTC
clone size: -; J gene: TRBJ2-5; D gene: -; CDR3 length: 14; V gene: TRBV3-1/TRBV3-2; CDR3 protein: CASTRGQSQETQYF; CDR3 DNA: TGTGCCAGCACTCGAGGACAGTCTCAAGAGACCCAGTACTTC
clone size: -; J gene: TRBJ1-1; D gene: -; CDR3 length: 14; V gene: TRBV10-3; CDR3 protein: CAISPNREGTEAFF; CDR3 DNA: TGTGCCATCAGCCCAAACCGGGAGGGAACTGAAGCTTTCTTT
clone size: -; J gene: TRBJ1-5; D gene: -; CDR3 length: 14; V gene: TRBV2; CDR3 protein: CASSELRVNQPQHF; CDR3 DNA: TGTGCCAGCAGTGAACTCAGGGTCAATCAGCCCCAGCATTTT
clone size: -; J gene: TRBJ2-2; D gene: TRBD1; CDR3 length: 16; V gene: TRBV11-2; CDR3 protein: CASSAGDRTLTGELFF; CDR3 DNA: TGTGCCAGCAGCGCTGGGGACAGGACCCTTACCGGGGAGCTGTTTTTT
clone size: -; J gene: TRBJ2-7; D gene: -; CDR3 length: 13; V gene: TRBV12-3/TRBV12-4; CDR3 protein: CASSRTRDTEQYF; CDR3 DNA: TGTGCCAGCAGCCGAACCCGGGACACCGAGCAGTACTTC
clone size: -; J gene: TRBJ1-3; D gene: TRBD1; CDR3 length: 15; V gene: TRBV6-5; CDR3 protein: CASTRFRGPGNTIYF; CDR3 DNA: TGTGCCAGCACCCGCTTCAGGGGGCCTGGAAACACCATATATTTT
clone size: -; J gene: TRBJ1-1; D gene: -; CDR3 length: 15; V gene: TRBV19; CDR3 protein: CASSIGHPANTEAFF; CDR3 DNA: TGTGCCAGTAGTATTGGGCACCCGGCGAACACTGAAGCTTTCTTT
clone size: -; J gene: TRBJ2-5; D gene: TRBD1; CDR3 length: 15; V gene: TRBV7-9; CDR3 protein: CASSSTGTAQETQYF; CDR3 DNA: TGTGCCAGCAGCTCGACTGGGACAGCCCAAGAGACCCAGTACTTC
clone size: -; J gene: TRBJ1-4; D gene: -; CDR3 length: 16; V gene: TRBV11-2; CDR3 protein: CASSFSIGGTSGKLFF; CDR3 DNA: TGTGCCAGCAGCTTTTCCATCGGGGGTACGTCTGGAAAACTGTTTTTT
clone size: once; J gene: TRBJ2-7; D gene: -; CDR3 length: 12; V gene: TRBV3-1/TRBV3-2; CDR3 protein: CASKGGAREQYF; CDR3 DNA: TGTGCCAGCAAAGGGGGGGCAAGGGAGCAGTACTTC
clone size: -; J gene: TRBJ2-7; D gene: -; CDR3 length: 14; V gene: TRBV25-1; CDR3 protein: CASSPKSRVYEQYF; CDR3 DNA: TGTGCCAGCAGTCCCAAATCCAGGGTTTACGAGCAGTACTTC
clone size: -; J gene: TRBJ2-3; D gene: -; CDR3 length: 16; V gene: TRBV3-1/TRBV3-2; CDR3 protein: CASSQGASTSTDTQYF; CDR3 DNA: TGTGCCAGCAGCCAAGGGGCTTCAACTAGCACAGATACGCAGTATTTT
clone size: -; J gene: TRBJ2-3; D gene: -; CDR3 length: 16; V gene: TRBV6-2/TRBV6-3; CDR3 protein: CASSRIGGASTDTQYF; CDR3 DNA: TGTGCCAGCAGTCGAATAGGGGGGGCGTCCACAGATACGCAGTATTTT
clone size: -; J gene: TRBJ1-2; D gene: TRBD1; CDR3 length: 14; V gene: TRBV2; CDR3 protein: CASKGQGEIYGYTF; CDR3 DNA: TGTGCCAGCAAAGGACAGGGGGAGATCTATGGCTACACCTTC
clone size: -; J gene: TRBJ1-1; D gene: -; CDR3 length: 15; V gene: TRBV19; CDR3 protein: CASAPGTGIITEAFF; CDR3 DNA: TGTGCCAGCGCCCCGGGAACAGGGATTATCACTGAAGCTTTCTTT
clone size: -; J gene: TRBJ1-2; D gene: -; CDR3 length: 12; V gene: TRBV29-1; CDR3 protein: CSVDLGARGYTF; CDR3 DNA: TGCAGCGTTGACTTGGGGGCGCGTGGCTACACCTTC
clone size: -; J gene: TRBJ1-2; D gene: -; CDR3 length: 15; V gene: TRBV3-1/TRBV3-2; CDR3 protein: CASSHATQGQGGYTF; CDR3 DNA: TGTGCCAGCAGCCACGCCACCCAGGGCCAGGGGGGCTACACCTTC
clone size: -; J gene: TRBJ1-2; D gene: TRBD1; CDR3 length: 14; V gene: TRBV19; CDR3 protein: CASSTAAGGYGYTF; CDR3 DNA: TGTGCCAGTAGTACCGCGGCAGGGGGCTATGGCTACACCTTC
clone size: -; J gene: TRBJ2-7; D gene: -; CDR3 length: 12; V gene: TRBV2; CDR3 protein: CASSAVTSGQYF; CDR3 DNA: TGTGCCAGCAGTGCGGTGACGTCAGGGCAGTACTTC
clone size: -; J gene: TRBJ1-1; D gene: TRBD1; CDR3 length: 14; V gene: TRBV27; CDR3 protein: CASRVQGAYTEAFF; CDR3 DNA: TGTGCCAGCAGGGTACAGGGGGCTTACACTGAAGCTTTCTTT
clone size: -; J gene: TRBJ1-1; D gene: -; CDR3 length: 13; V gene: TRBV3-1/TRBV3-2; CDR3 protein: CASSQMEGLEAFF; CDR3 DNA: TGTGCCAGCAGCCAAATGGAGGGTCTGGAAGCTTTCTTT
clone size: -; J gene: TRBJ2-7; D gene: TRBD1; CDR3 length: 13; V gene: TRBV6-6; CDR3 protein: CASSEQGTYEQYF; CDR3 DNA: TGTGCCAGCAGCGAACAGGGGACCTACGAGCAGTACTTC
clone size: -; J gene: TRBJ2-1; D gene: TRBD1; CDR3 length: 15; V gene: TRBV19; CDR3 protein: CASSTGQPTYNEQFF; CDR3 DNA: TGTGCCAGTAGTACGGGACAGCCTACCTACAATGAGCAGTTCTTC
clone size: -; J gene: TRBJ2-1; D gene: TRBD2; CDR3 length: 14; V gene: TRBV6-5; CDR3 protein: CASSFGTSLNEQFF; CDR3 DNA: TGTGCCAGCAGCTTCGGGACTAGCCTTAATGAGCAGTTCTTC
clone size: -; J gene: TRBJ2-5; D gene: TRBD2; CDR3 length: 15; V gene: TRBV14; CDR3 protein: CASSGLAGVGETQYF; CDR3 DNA: TGTGCCAGCAGCGGGCTAGCGGGAGTAGGAGAGACCCAGTACTTC
clone size: -; J gene: TRBJ1-5; D gene: -; CDR3 length: 13; V gene: TRBV30; CDR3 protein: CAWSHREGQPQHF; CDR3 DNA: TGTGCCTGGAGCCACAGGGAGGGTCAGCCCCAGCATTTT
clone size: -; J gene: TRBJ2-5; D gene: TRBD1; CDR3 length: 14; V gene: TRBV5-1; CDR3 protein: CASSLGGGGETQYF; CDR3 DNA: TGCGCCAGCAGCTTGGGAGGGGGCGGAGAGACCCAGTACTTC
clone size: -; J gene: TRBJ2-2; D gene: -; CDR3 length: 14; V gene: TRBV3-1/TRBV3-2; CDR3 protein: CASSQPGPGGELFF; CDR3 DNA: TGTGCCAGCAGCCAACCGGGTCCTGGGGGGGAGCTGTTTTTT
clone size: -; J gene: TRBJ2-5; D gene: -; CDR3 length: 14; V gene: TRBV30; CDR3 protein: CAWSVTGTQETQYF; CDR3 DNA: TGTGCCTGGAGTGTGACAGGTACCCAAGAGACCCAGTACTTC
clone size: -; J gene: TRBJ1-5; D gene: -; CDR3 length: 13; V gene: TRBV10-2; CDR3 protein: CASSGDRYQPQHF; CDR3 DNA: TGCGCCAGCAGTGGTGACAGGTATCAGCCCCAGCATTTT
clone size: -; J gene: TRBJ1-4; D gene: TRBD1; CDR3 length: 15; V gene: TRBV28; CDR3 protein: CASSGQGGTNEKLFF; CDR3 DNA: TGTGCCAGCAGTGGACAGGGTGGAACTAATGAAAAACTGTTTTTT
clone size: -; J gene: TRBJ2-3; D gene: TRBD2; CDR3 length: 15; V gene: TRBV9; CDR3 protein: CASSVSSGRSDTQYF; CDR3 DNA: TGTGCCAGCAGCGTAAGTAGCGGGAGAAGTGATACGCAGTATTTT
clone size: few; J gene: TRBJ2-7; D gene: -; CDR3 length: 15; V gene: TRBV6-6; CDR3 protein: CASTLGTGLSYEQYF; CDR3 DNA: TGTGCCAGCACCCTAGGAACAGGGCTCTCCTACGAGCAGTACTTC
clone size: -; J gene: TRBJ2-2; D gene: -; CDR3 length: 14; V gene: TRBV9; CDR3 protein: CASSALDRGRELFF; CDR3 DNA: TGTGCCAGCAGCGCCTTGGACAGAGGGAGGGAGCTGTTTTTT
clone size: -; J gene: TRBJ2-1; D gene: TRBD1; CDR3 length: 15; V gene: TRBV5-1; CDR3 protein: CASSLVGQANNEQFF; CDR3 DNA: TGCGCCAGCAGCTTGGTAGGACAGGCCAACAATGAGCAGTTCTTC
clone size: -; J gene: TRBJ1-2; D gene: TRBD1; CDR3 length: 13; V gene: TRBV18; CDR3 protein: CASSPWTGTGYTF; CDR3 DNA: TGTGCCAGCTCACCGTGGACAGGGACCGGCTACACCTTC
clone size: -; J gene: TRBJ2-5; D gene: TRBD2; CDR3 length: 17; V gene: TRBV5-6; CDR3 protein: CASSWGAQRGGRETQYF; CDR3 DNA: TGTGCCAGCAGCTGGGGGGCCCAGCGGGGGGGCCGAGAGACCCAGTACTTC
clone size: -; J gene: TRBJ2-6; D gene: -; CDR3 length: 13; V gene: TRBV9; CDR3 protein: CASSSQGANVLTF; CDR3 DNA: TGTGCCAGCAGCTCACAGGGGGCCAACGTCCTGACTTTC
clone size: -; J gene: TRBJ1-1; D gene: -; CDR3 length: 15; V gene: TRBV6-1; CDR3 protein: CASSEALGSVGKAFF; CDR3 DNA: TGTGCCAGCAGTGAAGCGCTCGGGTCAGTCGGGAAAGCTTTCTTT
clone size: -; J gene: TRBJ1-3; D gene: -; CDR3 length: 18; V gene: TRBV5-6; CDR3 protein: CASSFRFSGEGSGNTIYF; CDR3 DNA: TGTGCCAGCAGCTTTAGGTTCTCCGGGGAGGGCTCTGGAAACACCATATATTTT
clone size: -; J gene: TRBJ1-6; D gene: -; CDR3 length: 19; V gene: TRBV15; CDR3 protein: CATHRGGRSPRRYNSPLHF; CDR3 DNA: TGTGCCACCCATCGTGGAGGGAGGTCCCCTAGAAGATATAATTCACCCCTCCACTTT
clone size: -; J gene: TRBJ2-7; D gene: TRBD1; CDR3 length: 13; V gene: TRBV12-3/TRBV12-4; CDR3 protein: CASSQGQIYEQYF; CDR3 DNA: TGTGCCAGCAGCCAGGGACAGATTTACGAGCAGTACTTC
clone size: -; J gene: TRBJ1-6; D gene: -; CDR3 length: 12; V gene: TRBV7-9; CDR3 protein: CASSLSNSPLHF; CDR3 DNA: TGTGCCAGCAGCTTAAGCAATTCACCCCTCCACTTT
clone size: -; J gene: TRBJ2-5; D gene: TRBD1; CDR3 length: 13; V gene: TRBV18; CDR3 protein: CASSPRDRGVQYF; CDR3 DNA: TGTGCCAGCTCACCACGGGACAGGGGGGTCCAGTACTTC
clone size: -; J gene: TRBJ2-1; D gene: -; CDR3 length: 16; V gene: TRBV5-1; CDR3 protein: CASSGWTEEEGNEQFF; CDR3 DNA: TGCGCCAGCAGCGGCTGGACAGAGGAAGAAGGAAATGAGCAGTTCTTC
clone size: -; J gene: TRBJ2-3; D gene: TRBD2; CDR3 length: 16; V gene: TRBV5-4; CDR3 protein: CASSLRLAGGSDTQYF; CDR3 DNA: TGTGCCAGCAGCCTACGACTAGCGGGAGGATCCGATACGCAGTATTTT
clone size: -; J gene: TRBJ2-7; D gene: TRBD2; CDR3 length: 15; V gene: TRBV9; CDR3 protein: CASSVGSSGTYEQYF; CDR3 DNA: TGTGCCAGCAGCGTAGGGTCTAGCGGGACCTACGAGCAGTACTTC
clone size: -; J gene: TRBJ2-1; D gene: -; CDR3 length: 14; V gene: TRBV30; CDR3 protein: CAWSLTGPGNEQFF; CDR3 DNA: TGTGCCTGGAGTCTCACCGGACCGGGGAATGAGCAGTTCTTC
clone size: -; J gene: TRBJ2-7; D gene: -; CDR3 length: 14; V gene: TRBV28; CDR3 protein: CASSLGHPTPEQYF; CDR3 DNA: TGTGCCAGCAGTTTAGGACATCCGACCCCCGAGCAGTACTTC